The rows below give T cell receptor beta chains drawn from one sample of a study of blood T cell repertoires in COVID-19. Only in-frame clones appear in the TCRdb table, and some are missing; sequencing was by immunoSEQ multiplex PCR. The table lists around 420,000 clones, 88% of them singletons. Sequencing was done on a sample of PBMCs or T cells enriched from blood (not recorded which). These receptor sequences come from a woman aged 40 to 55 with acute COVID-19. Both conserved end residues are part of each CDR3. Each record gives: clone size, D gene, J gene, V gene, CDR3 protein, CDR3 DNA. A D gene is named only where the DNA matches it firmly. Size tells how often a clone was seen (once, few, many) or the class of an expanded clone, and some rows leave it out.

clone size: .
D gene: TRBD1
J gene: TRBJ1-1
V gene: TRBV18
CDR3 protein: CASSERTPRGVQAFF
CDR3 DNA: TGTGCCAGCTCAGAACGGACACCCAGGGGGGTACAAGCTTTCTTT

clone size: .
D gene: .
J gene: TRBJ1-1
V gene: TRBV5-4
CDR3 protein: CASSFASFF
CDR3 DNA: TGTGCCAGCAGCTTCGCGTCTTTCTTT

clone size: .
D gene: TRBD2
J gene: TRBJ2-3
V gene: TRBV4-2
CDR3 protein: CASSQGLAGGITQYF
CDR3 DNA: TGTGCCAGCAGCCAGGGACTAGCGGGGGGGATTACGCAGTATTTT

clone size: .
D gene: TRBD1
J gene: TRBJ2-5
V gene: TRBV15
CDR3 protein: CATSRDGDSGTQYF
CDR3 DNA: TGTGCCACCAGCAGAGATGGGGACAGTGGGACCCAGTACTTC

clone size: .
D gene: .
J gene: TRBJ1-2
V gene: TRBV7-2
CDR3 protein: CASSQQDYGYTF
CDR3 DNA: TGTGCCAGCAGCCAACAGGACTATGGCTACACCTTC

clone size: .
D gene: .
J gene: TRBJ1-5
V gene: TRBV5-1
CDR3 protein: CASSLATGDNQPQHF
CDR3 DNA: TGCGCCAGCAGCTTGGCTACGGGAGACAATCAGCCCCAGCATTTT

clone size: .
D gene: .
J gene: TRBJ1-1
V gene: TRBV11-2
CDR3 protein: CASSSLLNTEAFF
CDR3 DNA: TGTGCCAGCAGCTCCCTTTTGAACACTGAAGCTTTCTTT

clone size: once
D gene: .
J gene: TRBJ1-2
V gene: TRBV2
CDR3 protein: CASSEGRAYGYTF
CDR3 DNA: TGTGCCAGCAGTGAGGGCAGAGCCTATGGCTACACCTTC

clone size: .
D gene: TRBD1
J gene: TRBJ1-2
V gene: TRBV5-1
CDR3 protein: CASSLSQARTGTGYTF
CDR3 DNA: TGCGCCAGCAGCTTGTCACAGGCCCGGACAGGGACTGGCTACACCTTC

clone size: once
D gene: TRBD1
J gene: TRBJ2-7
V gene: TRBV5-1
CDR3 protein: CASSSDRFVYEQYF
CDR3 DNA: TGCGCCAGCAGCTCGGACAGGTTCGTCTACGAGCAGTACTTC

clone size: .
D gene: .
J gene: TRBJ1-1
V gene: TRBV5-1
CDR3 protein: CASSLVFGGMNTEAFF
CDR3 DNA: TGCGCCAGCAGCCTCGTTTTTGGAGGCATGAACACTGAAGCTTTCTTT

clone size: .
D gene: TRBD2
J gene: TRBJ2-7
V gene: TRBV2
CDR3 protein: CASSARTSGEGYEQYF
CDR3 DNA: TGTGCCAGCAGCGCCAGGACTAGCGGAGAGGGCTACGAGCAGTACTTC

clone size: .
D gene: .
J gene: TRBJ1-2
V gene: TRBV4-1
CDR3 protein: CASSQPQGTRGYTF
CDR3 DNA: TGCGCCAGCAGCCAGCCCCAGGGCACTCGGGGCTACACCTTC

clone size: .
D gene: TRBD1
J gene: TRBJ1-2
V gene: TRBV19
CDR3 protein: CASSIQTGEDGYTF
CDR3 DNA: TGTGCCAGTAGTATCCAGACAGGGGAAGATGGCTACACCTTC

clone size: .
D gene: TRBD1
J gene: TRBJ2-4
V gene: TRBV5-1
CDR3 protein: CASRAGTGNRLSNIQYF
CDR3 DNA: TGCGCCAGCAGGGCCGGGACAGGGAATAGGTTATCAAACATTCAGTACTTC

clone size: .
D gene: .
J gene: TRBJ1-3
V gene: TRBV30
CDR3 protein: CAWSPGDIRLSGNTIYF
CDR3 DNA: TGTGCCTGGAGCCCTGGGGACATCCGACTTTCTGGAAACACCATATATTTT

clone size: .
D gene: .
J gene: TRBJ1-5
V gene: TRBV12-3/TRBV12-4
CDR3 protein: CASRPGGSQPQHF
CDR3 DNA: TGTGCCAGCAGACCTGGGGGGAGCCAGCCCCAGCATTTT

clone size: .
D gene: .
J gene: TRBJ2-7
V gene: TRBV3-1/TRBV3-2
CDR3 protein: CASSQGRGSYEQYF
CDR3 DNA: TGTGCCAGCAGCCAAGGTCGGGGTTCCTACGAGCAGTACTTC

clone size: .
D gene: .
J gene: TRBJ1-6
V gene: TRBV30
CDR3 protein: CAWSVQNSPLHF
CDR3 DNA: TGTGCCTGGAGTGTACAAAATTCACCCCTCCACTTT

clone size: .
D gene: .
J gene: TRBJ2-3
V gene: TRBV24-1
CDR3 protein: CATSDLRSSGASTDTQYF
CDR3 DNA: TGTGCCACCAGTGATTTGAGGTCGAGCGGCGCTAGCACAGATACGCAGTATTTT

clone size: few
D gene: TRBD1
J gene: TRBJ2-7
V gene: TRBV6-5
CDR3 protein: CASSPRGQGNEQYF
CDR3 DNA: TGTGCCAGCAGTCCCCGGGGACAGGGGAACGAGCAGTACTTC

clone size: .
D gene: TRBD1
J gene: TRBJ2-7
V gene: TRBV6-5
CDR3 protein: CASRDRGGEQYF
CDR3 DNA: TGTGCCAGTCGGGACAGGGGCGGCGAGCAGTACTTC

clone size: .
D gene: .
J gene: TRBJ1-5
V gene: TRBV2
CDR3 protein: CASSDSGDQPQHF
CDR3 DNA: TGTGCCAGCAGTGATTCCGGGGATCAGCCCCAGCATTTT

clone size: .
D gene: .
J gene: TRBJ1-1
V gene: TRBV30
CDR3 protein: CAWSGSGFTEAFF
CDR3 DNA: TGTGCCTGGAGTGGCAGCGGGTTCACTGAAGCTTTCTTT

clone size: .
D gene: .
J gene: TRBJ2-1
V gene: TRBV5-6
CDR3 protein: CASNVAASSYNEQFF
CDR3 DNA: TGTGCCAGCAACGTAGCTGCGAGCTCCTACAATGAGCAGTTCTTC

clone size: once
D gene: TRBD1
J gene: TRBJ1-2
V gene: TRBV16
CDR3 protein: CASSPRDRNYGYTF
CDR3 DNA: TGTGCCAGCAGCCCGCGGGACAGGAACTATGGCTACACCTTC

clone size: .
D gene: TRBD1
J gene: TRBJ1-5
V gene: TRBV25-1
CDR3 protein: CASSQGGQPQHF
CDR3 DNA: TGTGCCAGCAGCCAGGGGGGTCAGCCCCAGCATTTT

clone size: few
D gene: .
J gene: TRBJ2-1
V gene: TRBV5-4
CDR3 protein: CASSPGQKPNSYNEQFF
CDR3 DNA: TGTGCCAGCAGCCCCGGACAGAAACCCAACTCCTACAATGAGCAGTTCTTC

clone size: .
D gene: TRBD2
J gene: TRBJ2-5
V gene: TRBV4-1
CDR3 protein: CASSQLTRGGETQYF
CDR3 DNA: TGCGCCAGCAGCCAACTGACTAGGGGAGGGGAGACCCAGTACTTC

clone size: few
D gene: .
J gene: TRBJ1-3
V gene: TRBV4-1
CDR3 protein: CASSHGLTRAPGNTIYF
CDR3 DNA: TGCGCCAGCAGCCACGGACTTACTAGAGCCCCCGGAAACACCATATATTTT

clone size: .
D gene: .
J gene: TRBJ1-3
V gene: TRBV30
CDR3 protein: CAWSKPGSGGNTIYF
CDR3 DNA: TGTGCCTGGAGCAAACCGGGATCGGGTGGAAACACCATATATTTT

clone size: .
D gene: TRBD1
J gene: TRBJ1-2
V gene: TRBV28
CDR3 protein: CASSVRGRDGYTF
CDR3 DNA: TGTGCCAGCAGTGTCAGGGGGCGAGATGGCTACACCTTC

clone size: .
D gene: .
J gene: TRBJ1-1
V gene: TRBV7-9
CDR3 protein: CASSLRGTHSEAFF
CDR3 DNA: TGTGCCAGCAGCTTAAGAGGTACGCATAGTGAAGCTTTCTTT

clone size: .
D gene: .
J gene: TRBJ2-3
V gene: TRBV5-1
CDR3 protein: CASSLTLDTDTQYF
CDR3 DNA: TGCGCCAGCAGCTTGACTCTTGACACAGATACGCAGTATTTT

clone size: .
D gene: TRBD1
J gene: TRBJ1-3
V gene: TRBV30
CDR3 protein: CAWSANDRVGNTIYF
CDR3 DNA: TGTGCCTGGAGTGCGAACGACAGGGTTGGAAACACCATATATTTT

clone size: .
D gene: .
J gene: TRBJ2-7
V gene: TRBV5-1
CDR3 protein: CASSWTADSHEQYF
CDR3 DNA: TGCGCCAGCAGCTGGACTGCCGATTCCCACGAGCAGTACTTC

clone size: .
D gene: .
J gene: TRBJ2-7
V gene: TRBV12-3/TRBV12-4
CDR3 protein: CASSLAKGLEQYF
CDR3 DNA: TGTGCCAGCAGTTTAGCTAAGGGGCTTGAGCAGTACTTC

clone size: .
D gene: .
J gene: TRBJ2-1
V gene: TRBV6-5
CDR3 protein: CASLKWQGLTDEQFF
CDR3 DNA: TGTGCCAGCCTAAAATGGCAGGGGCTCACGGATGAGCAGTTCTTC

clone size: once
D gene: .
J gene: TRBJ1-2
V gene: TRBV5-6
CDR3 protein: CASSLAEGSGYTF
CDR3 DNA: TGTGCCAGCAGCTTGGCCGAGGGATCCGGCTACACCTTC

clone size: .
D gene: TRBD1
J gene: TRBJ2-7
V gene: TRBV15
CDR3 protein: CATSRDRGLGEQYF
CDR3 DNA: TGTGCCACCAGCAGAGATAGGGGGCTCGGCGAGCAGTACTTC

clone size: .
D gene: TRBD1
J gene: TRBJ1-4
V gene: TRBV3-1/TRBV3-2
CDR3 protein: CASSQDQGASNEKLFF
CDR3 DNA: TGTGCCAGCAGCCAAGACCAGGGGGCGTCTAATGAAAAACTGTTTTTT

clone size: .
D gene: TRBD2
J gene: TRBJ2-5
V gene: TRBV11-2
CDR3 protein: CASSILAGGMETQYF
CDR3 DNA: TGTGCCAGCAGCATACTAGCGGGGGGGATGGAGACCCAGTACTTC

clone size: .
D gene: TRBD1
J gene: TRBJ2-1
V gene: TRBV9
CDR3 protein: CASSVTGGTYNEQFF
CDR3 DNA: TGTGCCAGCAGCGTCACAGGGGGGACCTACAATGAGCAGTTCTTC

clone size: .
D gene: .
J gene: TRBJ2-1
V gene: TRBV6-5
CDR3 protein: CASVLVPYNEQFF
CDR3 DNA: TGTGCCAGTGTACTAGTCCCCTACAATGAGCAGTTCTTC

clone size: .
D gene: TRBD1
J gene: TRBJ1-1
V gene: TRBV19
CDR3 protein: CASGTGDNTEAFF
CDR3 DNA: TGTGCCAGTGGGACAGGAGACAACACTGAAGCTTTCTTT

clone size: few
D gene: .
J gene: TRBJ1-1
V gene: TRBV7-9
CDR3 protein: CASSLALQGNTEAFF
CDR3 DNA: TGTGCCAGCAGCTTAGCGCTACAGGGGAACACTGAAGCTTTCTTT

clone size: .
D gene: TRBD1
J gene: TRBJ1-1
V gene: TRBV27
CDR3 protein: CASSLFPPDRRLNTEAFF
CDR3 DNA: TGTGCCAGCAGTTTATTTCCCCCGGACAGGAGGTTGAACACTGAAGCTTTCTTT

clone size: .
D gene: .
J gene: TRBJ1-1
V gene: TRBV11-2
CDR3 protein: CASRRELNTEAFF
CDR3 DNA: TGTGCCAGCAGGAGGGAGTTGAACACTGAAGCTTTCTTT

clone size: .
D gene: TRBD1
J gene: TRBJ2-3
V gene: TRBV30
CDR3 protein: CAWSAGQGNTDTQYF
CDR3 DNA: TGTGCCTGGAGTGCGGGACAGGGGAATACAGATACGCAGTATTTT

clone size: .
D gene: .
J gene: TRBJ1-1
V gene: TRBV13
CDR3 protein: CASSFRSPGDTPEGTEAFF
CDR3 DNA: TGTGCCAGCAGCTTTCGTTCCCCAGGGGATACTCCCGAGGGCACTGAAGCTTTCTTT

clone size: .
D gene: TRBD1
J gene: TRBJ2-1
V gene: TRBV3-1/TRBV3-2
CDR3 protein: CASSQVATGVNNEQFF
CDR3 DNA: TGTGCCAGCAGCCAAGTTGCAACAGGGGTTAATAATGAGCAGTTCTTC

clone size: .
D gene: TRBD1
J gene: TRBJ2-1
V gene: TRBV12-3/TRBV12-4
CDR3 protein: CASSKDRINEQFF
CDR3 DNA: TGTGCCAGCAGTAAGGACAGGATTAATGAGCAGTTCTTC

clone size: .
D gene: TRBD1
J gene: TRBJ1-1
V gene: TRBV5-1
CDR3 protein: CASSLEQGAMNTEAFF
CDR3 DNA: TGCGCCAGCAGCTTGGAACAGGGGGCAATGAACACTGAAGCTTTCTTT

clone size: .
D gene: .
J gene: TRBJ1-5
V gene: TRBV30
CDR3 protein: CAWSSDRDQPQHF
CDR3 DNA: TGTGCCTGGAGCTCGGACAGAGATCAGCCCCAGCATTTT

clone size: .
D gene: .
J gene: TRBJ2-6
V gene: TRBV5-1
CDR3 protein: CASSFGVYGANVLTF
CDR3 DNA: TGCGCCAGCAGCTTCGGGGTTTACGGGGCCAACGTCCTGACTTTC

clone size: .
D gene: .
J gene: TRBJ1-6
V gene: TRBV27
CDR3 protein: CASRAGSSYNSPLHF
CDR3 DNA: TGTGCCAGCAGGGCAGGATCCTCCTATAATTCACCCCTCCACTTT

clone size: .
D gene: .
J gene: TRBJ1-2
V gene: TRBV24-1
CDR3 protein: CARPRTRGGYTF
CDR3 DNA: TGTGCCAGACCACGGACTCGGGGTGGCTACACCTTC

clone size: .
D gene: TRBD1
J gene: TRBJ1-1
V gene: TRBV19
CDR3 protein: CATQGAMTEAFF
CDR3 DNA: TGTGCCACCCAGGGGGCGATGACTGAAGCTTTCTTT

clone size: .
D gene: .
J gene: TRBJ1-4
V gene: TRBV7-8
CDR3 protein: CASSLTPGVEKLFF
CDR3 DNA: TGTGCCAGCAGTTTAACCCCGGGGGTGGAAAAACTGTTTTTT

clone size: .
D gene: TRBD2
J gene: TRBJ2-5
V gene: TRBV24-1
CDR3 protein: CATSDLGTSGEETQYF
CDR3 DNA: TGTGCCACCAGTGATTTAGGGACTAGCGGGGAAGAGACCCAGTACTTC